This T cell receptor (beta chain) comes out of a study of monozygotic twins with inflammatory bowel disease (dated by TCRdb to between 2017 and 2020). Notes on the research overall: The full study comprised 28 monozygotic twin pairs: nine German pairs (four IBD-concordant, five IBD-discordant) and 19 IBD-discordant Danish pairs. The search for disease-associated traits relied mainly on comparing, within discordant pairs, IBD patients with their genetically identical healthy co-twins. Each individual had, on average, about 151 000 unique TCRalpha sequences and 181 000 unique TCRbeta sequences available for analysis.

Library generation was performed with 5' RACE. Preparation of each TCR library used roughly 3.5 ug of total RNA. For each sample, cDNA synthesis with SMARTScribe reverse transcriptase was split into eight separate reactions. Unique molecular identifiers containing a 6-nucleotide sample barcode were introduced through template switching during cDNA synthesis. Two nested PCRs of roughly 16 and 10 cycles amplified the TCRalpha and TCRbeta cDNA, and bead purification followed each PCR. Before amplification, cDNA was treated with uracil DNA-glycosylase and purified using the QIAquick PCR purification kit. In the second PCR, Illumina TruSeq-compatible adapters and sample-specific barcodes were added. Library quality and concentration were checked on TapeStation and Qubit, and libraries were pooled at roughly 5 ng each. The pooled libraries were sequenced with 2 x 100 bp reads and custom sequencing primers on an Illumina HiSeq2500 single-index Rapid Run. As for the original processing: MiGEC version 1.2.6 was used for UMI-based consensus assembly, which corrected PCR and sequencing errors. MiXCR version 2.1.1 was used to carry out V(D)J alignment, clonotype assembly and CDR3 extraction. To normalise gene usage, clonotype sharing and MAIT/NKT TCR abundance, the analysis used the top 1000, 10 000 and 20 000 clonotypes per sample. After downsampling to 27 000 UMIs, diversity was calculated as the inverse Simpson index using the vegan R package. Paired Mann-Whitney U tests on discordant twin pairs were used, with Benjamini-Hochberg multiple-testing correction. TCRdb reprocessed the reads, reporting each CDR3 protein sequence once and no DNA. The V and J calls were determined by TCRdb, not by the authors. The sample's table covers about 420,000 distinct CDR3 sequences. Roughly 2.5% of the sample is held by the ten biggest clonotypes.

The CDR3, from cysteine to phenylalanine, totals 15 residues. No DNA has been recorded. Points on this clonotype: The antigen it recognizes is unknown.

A roughly 2.5 ml peripheral blood sample was drawn into PAXgene tubes per donor and stored at -80°C. Without any T cell sorting, total RNA was extracted from whole blood using the PAXgene blood miRNA kit on an automated QIAcube. Peripheral blood from monozygotic twin pairs who were concordant or discordant for inflammatory bowel disease underwent deep TCRalpha and TCRbeta repertoire profiling using unique molecular barcoding. Smoking habits were recorded for all twin pairs, and each individual was classified as a current, former or never smoker. The study at large found these results: No single strong signal or clonotype linked to IBD turned up in the results, so the idea that one exists was not supported. Repertoire similarity did not differ between concordant and discordant twins, possibly due to limited statistical power. IBD patients had lower TCRbeta repertoire diversity, measured by the inverse Simpson index, than their healthy co-twins. IBD patients shared fewer clonotypes with other individuals than healthy twins did, most markedly in patients showing signs of disease activity. Distinction between different T cell subtypes could not be achieved in the analysis. Background noise and inter-individual variability may have been introduced into the repertoires by the differing immunosuppressive treatments among patients.

This sequence was found in a human donor with ulcerative colitis or Crohn's disease, or a healthy co-twin of an affected twin (not recorded which). The sequence links TRBV12-3 or TRBV12-4 to TRBJ2-1; as DNA is missing, the TRBD2 call by TCRdb cannot be tested. Input material: blood. CDR3 loop: CASSLSSGRAGEQFF.